This T cell receptor (beta chain) was documented in a study of shared clonotypes between healthy human individuals (TCRdb year 2020). General notes on the study: Three men and a couple of women, aged 18 to 49 years, made up the cohort. For each donor, three plates each were used for CD4 naive and CD4 memory, two plates were used for CD8 naive, and one plate was used for CD8 memory. Libraries were prepared and TCR repertoires were sequenced by different laboratories using diverse techniques, in order to increase sequencing depth and limit assay-specific biases. Each donor's leukapheresis produced roughly between about 0.8 and 8.9 billion PBMCs. To estimate repertoire size and how much clonotypes are shared between individuals, the study performed deep sequencing of blood TCR repertoires from a few healthy adults. The study at large found these results: Pairwise subsampling led to the expectation that sequencing depth would affect the degree of clonotype sharing among donors. Naive subsets generally had larger estimated clonotype richness than memory subsets did. Even with the large sequencing depth, rarefaction of the sorted-subset datasets indicated that sequencing was incomplete. Because the study included only a small number of donors, the genetic and exposure-history diversity represented was limited. Across a handful of donors, about 4.5% of naive CD4, roughly 3.5% of naive CD8, under 2.5% of memory CD4, and 0.4% of memory CD8 clonotypes were shared. Only blood was sampled, and tissue TCR repertoires likely differ from those in blood. Compared with non-shared clonotypes, the clonotypes found in all four sorted-subset donors had higher generation probabilities.

As regards this clone: The target of this receptor is not known. Nothing much larger sits one base from this clone, and base qualities are not available.

Using the deep immunoSEQ assay, multiplex PCR amplified TCR CDR3 regions from genomic DNA. Genomic DNA extracted from each cell subset was distributed evenly over all wells of several immunoSEQ 96-well plates, and each plate served as one replicate. Each replicate PCR for sorted subsets received 200 ng genomic DNA, equal to 30,000 or so T cell genomes. Purified libraries were measured with a Qubit 3.0 fluorometer, size-checked on a Bioanalyzer 2100, and measured again with the KAPA Library Quantification kit. Every immunoSEQ 96-well plate was sequenced on a separate single-read 150-cycle Illumina NextSeq 550 flow cell. For the original study's pipeline: The immunoSEQ output contained only junctional sequences without quality scores, so filtering could not match that applied to full-length reads. Sequences were annotated with PyIR, a Python wrapper for IgBLAST v1.9, using IMGT germline references to assign V/J genes and CDR3. Reads were removed for weak V/J assignments (E-value above 1e-6), missing CDR3, stop codons, out-of-frame junctions, or ambiguous translated residues. V3J clonotypes were defined as sequences sharing the same inferred V gene, J gene, and CDR3 amino acid sequence. Percentage overlap between repertoires was computed as shared unique clonotypes divided by the size of the smaller repertoire. Three approaches were used to assess repertoire richness: RTK rarefaction, the Chao1 estimator, and Recon v2.1 estimates of unobserved clonotypes. OLGA was used to compute generation probabilities for all TCRbeta clonotypes that the gDNA method yielded from a few donors. TCRdb stores this immuneACCESS table with in-frame sequences only. Part of the clones is absent; in the studies checked, under half of the shortfall reflects unresolved V genes, and no reason is known for the rest. The V and J calls and clone size were taken over from that table, and D and trimming were inferred from the DNA. For this sample the table gives about 710,000 clones, of which more than 70% were detected only once. The top ten constitute 1.5% to 2% of the sample.

From the cysteine up to the phenylalanine, the CDR3 has a length of 11 residues. Just the 33-base CDR3 DNA is kept, in frame starting at base 1. V and J lose 11 bases and 5 bases, and a span of 10 bases separates them. The germline V gene gives CDR1 as SNHLY and CDR2 as FYNNEI. The donors were healthy, HIV-negative adults with no recently reported acute infections or vaccinations. Every donor was a Caucasian adult residing in Nashville, Tennessee, USA. CD4+ T cells were enriched by magnetic negative selection, after which naive cells were positively selected on CD45RA and the negative fraction was taken as the memory subset. Blood was collected by leukapheresis, and PBMCs were isolated by Ficoll-Histopaque density gradient centrifugation and then cryopreserved in liquid nitrogen vapor phase. Analytical flow cytometry was used to check the purity and quantity of each magnetically sorted T cell population. From each sorted fraction, genomic DNA was isolated and quantified by UV absorbance on a Nanodrop 2000c.

This sequence uses TRBV2 and TRBJ1-5; the D gene is possibly TRBD1, with 5 bases matching. The sample consisted of memory CD4+ T cells sorted from blood. Read against the paper, the sample's cell subset or site label means: CD45RA-negative fraction. This receptor was taken from a woman aged 25 to 39 in good health. The CDR3 protein sequence reads: CARGRDQPQHF. The sequenced DNA is TGTGCCCGGGGCAGGGATCAGCCCCAGCATTTT.